This T cell receptor beta chain was recovered during a study of OX40 agonist ivuxolimab in advanced cancers. Overall study: Antecedent anti-PD-1, anti-PD-L1 or anti-CTLA-4 therapy was permissible, with approximately 44% having received some. Three patients, one with hepatocellular carcinoma and two with cutaneous melanoma, achieved partial responses.

The table came from immunoSEQ multiplex PCR; TCRdb's copy has only in-frame clones and leaves some out. Of tens of thousands of clones in the sample, approximately 80% were seen once. Study-wide results and caveats: The study found that CD8+ T cells averaged more expanded clones than CD4+. Clonal expansion in partial responders at 0.1-3.0 mg/kg ranked among the lowest.

The table lists this clone with a few counts. Its antigen is unknown. The V and J ends lost 5 bases and 0 bases respectively, with 8 bases between them. Germline assignment: CDR1 SNHLY and CDR2 FYNNEI. This CDR3 is 14 amino acids long. This receptor was identified in an adult with an advanced solid tumor such as melanoma, head and neck, liver or kidney cancer. This chain connects TRBV2 to TRBJ1-5; D gene uncertain. Sample: CD4+ or CD8+ T cells sorted from blood, taken in a trial of the OX40 agonist ivuxolimab. DNA for the CDR3: TGTGCCAGCAGTACGGTCAATAGCAATCAGCCCCAGCATTTT. It encodes CASSTVNSNQPQHF.